The 11 T cell receptor beta chains below were found in one sample sequenced in a study of beta chain features in type 1 diabetes. General study findings and limits: Moderate yet significant TCRB CDR3 shortening was seen in Type 1 diabetes patients in all four CD4+ subsets.

Reverse transcription of all isolated RNA meant that expressed TCRB transcripts were sequenced. Measured with immunoSEQ multiplex PCR; TCRdb has only the in-frame clones, and not every one. The table has about 180,000 clones, 7.8% seen once. These receptors' targets are unknown. Sequenced: central memory CD4+ T cells from blood. These TCRs come from a woman aged 40 to 50 with type 1 diabetes.

This sequence joins TRBV19 and TRBJ2-5; maybe TRBD2 (6 bases). Trimming shortened V by 1 base and J by 7 bases, and 10 bases separated the two germline ends. CDR1 is LNHDA, CDR2 SQIVND, per germline (reference sequence). The CDR3 is 13 residues long. The CDR3 reads CASSIAGVATQYF. The CDR3 region has the DNA TGTGCCAGTAGTATAGCGGGGGTTGCGACCCAGTACTTC.

The chain couples TRBV2 to TRBJ1-2, with 7 positions matching TRBD1. Trimming at V came to 6 bases and at J to 4 bases, leaving 11 bases not matched to a gene. Germline-derived CDR1 and CDR2 are SNHLY and FYNNEI. The CDR3 extends over 15 amino acids. CDR3: CASRAGTANPYGYTF. In DNA, the CDR3 is TGTGCCAGCAGGGCCGGGACAGCAAACCCCTATGGCTACACCTTC. Looking up the rest from reference TRBV2 and TRBJ1-2 gives the full variable domain: EPEVTQTPSHQVTQMGQEVILRCVPISNHLYFYWYRQILGQKVEFLVSFYNNEISEKSEIFDDQFSVERPDGSNFTLKIRSTKLEDSAMYFCASRAGTANPYGYTFGSGTRLTVV.

This clone was seen a few times. CDR3: CASSVLGGDYNEQFF. CDR3 in DNA: TGTGCCAGCAGCGTACTGGGTGGAGACTACAATGAGCAGTTCTTC. The chain employs TRBV9 and TRBJ2-1; no reliable D call. The germline V gene encodes CDR1 SGDLS and CDR2 YYNGEE. The CDR3 has 15 residues. The V gene lost 1 base and the J gene lost 3 bases, with 11 bases spanning the gap.

A few counts support this clone. The chain links TRBV5-1 to TRBJ1-1, with D maybe TRBD1 (5 bases). Between the trimmed V and J ends, which lost 2 bases and 3 bases, there was a span of 11 bases. CDR3 length: 14 amino acids. CDR1 is SGHRS, CDR2 YFSETQ, per germline. The CDR3 bases are TGCGCCAGCAGCTTCGGGGGTGGGGACACTGAAGCTTTCTTT. It codes for CASSFGGGDTEAFF.

V is TRBV9 and J is TRBJ2-5; D is unresolved. This CDR3 has 13 amino acids. Germline V gene lookup returns CDR1 SGDLS and CDR2 YYNGEE. Deletions cut 4 bases from V and 3 bases from J, with 10 bases between. CDR3 protein: CASSLDLEETQYF. CDR3 bases: TGTGCCAGCAGCCTCGACTTGGAAGAGACCCAGTACTTC. The variable domain in full, with the rest retrieved from reference TRBV9 and TRBJ2-5, is DSGVTQTPKHLITATGQRVTLRCSPRSGDLSVYWYQQSLDQGLQFLIQYYNGEERAKGNILERFSAQQFPDLHSELNLSSLELGDSALYFCASSLDLEETQYFGPGTRLLVL.

This clone has a single count. The V call is TRBV27, the J call TRBJ2-7; TRBD2 matches 11 bases. The trim removed 6 bases at V and 4 bases at J, leaving 5 bases unmatched. CDR3 size: 14 residues. Germline V lookup: CDR1 MNHEY, CDR2 SMNVEV (reference sequence). This CDR3 reads CASRVAGGVYEQYF. CDR3 nucleotide sequence: TGTGCCAGCAGAGTAGCGGGGGGGGTGTACGAGCAGTACTTC.

This clone has more than one count but fewer than ten. This chain joins TRBV18 and TRBJ2-3, with no clear D. This CDR3 is built from 14 residues. Looked up from germline, CDR1 is KGHSH and CDR2 is LQKENI. V lost 3 bases and J 4 bases, leaving 11 bases between the germline ends. CDR3 nucleotides: TGTGCCAGCTCACCGCCCCTACCGGCAGATACGCAGTATTTT. It encodes CASSPPLPADTQYF.

In this sample, this clone turned up a few times. V is TRBV30 and J is TRBJ2-7; TRBD2 matches at 8 bases. Germline-derived CDR1 and CDR2 are GTSNPN and SVGIG (reference sequence). Unmatched junction bases numbered 9, after V lost 4 bases and J lost 1 base. The CDR3 length is 15 residues. The CDR3 nucleotides read TGTGCCTGGAAGGCGGGAGGCACGCGGTCCTACGAGCAGTACTTC. Residues: CAWKAGGTRSYEQYF.

This clone was observed a few times. The CDR3 nucleotides read TGTGCCTGCGCCCCGGGGTCCGGATCAAACATTCAGTACTTC. Protein sequence: CACAPGSGSNIQYF. The chain carries TRBV30 and TRBJ2-4, with D tentatively TRBD2 (5 bases). The CDR3 runs to 14 residues. The ends were cut back, 6 bases at V and 6 bases at J, with 18 bases in the middle. CDR1 is GTSNPN and CDR2 is SVGIG in the germline V gene (reference sequence).

This clone was detected a few times. The V gene is TRBV2, the J gene TRBJ2-3; tentatively, D is TRBD2 (6 bases). The CDR3 has 15 amino acids. The germline V gene has CDR1 SNHLY and CDR2 FYNNEI. V was trimmed by 9 bases and J by 5 bases, leaving 21 bases between them. The CDR3 here is CASEEAGRMVDTQYF. Here the CDR3 DNA reads TGTGCCAGTGAAGAGGCAGGGAGGATGGTAGATACGCAGTATTTT.

In its sample, this clone was seen a few times. This rearrangement joins TRBV28 to TRBJ2-1; 7 bases align to TRBD2. The trim removed 7 bases at V and 12 bases at J, leaving 12 bases unmatched. The CDR3 has 13 residues. Per the germline V gene, CDR1 is MDHEN and CDR2 is SYDVKM. The CDR3 is CASNGGEGFPQFF. CDR3 coding DNA: TGTGCCAGCAATGGGGGGGAGGGGTTTCCGCAGTTCTTC.